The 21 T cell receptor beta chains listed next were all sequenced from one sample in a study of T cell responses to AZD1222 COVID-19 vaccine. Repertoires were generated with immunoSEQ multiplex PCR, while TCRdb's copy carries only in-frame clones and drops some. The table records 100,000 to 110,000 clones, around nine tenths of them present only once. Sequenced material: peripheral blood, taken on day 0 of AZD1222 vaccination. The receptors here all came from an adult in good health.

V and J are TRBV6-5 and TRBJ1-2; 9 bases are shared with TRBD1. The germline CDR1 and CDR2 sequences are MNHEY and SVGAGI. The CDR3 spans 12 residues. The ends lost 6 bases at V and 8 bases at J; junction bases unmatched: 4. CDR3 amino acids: CASRGQGGGYTF. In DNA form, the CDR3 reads TGTGCCAGCAGGGGACAGGGAGGCGGCTACACCTTC.

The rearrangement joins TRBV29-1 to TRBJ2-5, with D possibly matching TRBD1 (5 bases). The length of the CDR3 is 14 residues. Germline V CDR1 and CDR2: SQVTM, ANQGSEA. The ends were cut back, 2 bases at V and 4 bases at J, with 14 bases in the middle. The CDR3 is CSVEMGRDGETQYF. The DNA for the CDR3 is TGCAGCGTTGAAATGGGCAGGGATGGAGAGACCCAGTACTTC.

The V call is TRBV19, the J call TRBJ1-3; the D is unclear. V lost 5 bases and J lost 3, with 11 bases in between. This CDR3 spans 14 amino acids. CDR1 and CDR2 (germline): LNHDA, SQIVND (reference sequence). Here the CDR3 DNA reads TGTGCCAGTAGTCATCTCCAGGTTGGAAACACCATATATTTT. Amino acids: CASSHLQVGNTIYF.

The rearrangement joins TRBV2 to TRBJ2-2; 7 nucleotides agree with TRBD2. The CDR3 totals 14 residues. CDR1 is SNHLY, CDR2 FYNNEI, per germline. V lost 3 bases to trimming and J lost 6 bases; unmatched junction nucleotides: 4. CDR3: CASSDGGEAGELFF. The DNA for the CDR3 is TGTGCCAGCAGTGATGGGGGGGAAGCCGGGGAGCTGTTTTTT.

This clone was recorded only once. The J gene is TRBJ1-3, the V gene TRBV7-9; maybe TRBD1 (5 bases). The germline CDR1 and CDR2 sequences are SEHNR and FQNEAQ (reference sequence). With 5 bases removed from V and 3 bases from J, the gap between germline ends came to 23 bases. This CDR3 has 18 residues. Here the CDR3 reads CASSPREPGLTVGNTIYF. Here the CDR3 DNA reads TGTGCCAGCAGCCCGAGGGAGCCGGGACTCACGGTTGGAAACACCATATATTTT.

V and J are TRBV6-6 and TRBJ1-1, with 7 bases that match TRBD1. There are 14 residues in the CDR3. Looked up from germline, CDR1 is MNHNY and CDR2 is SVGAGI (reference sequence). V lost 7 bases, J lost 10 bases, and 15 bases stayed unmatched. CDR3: CASTLQEGAKGAFF. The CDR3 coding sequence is TGTGCCAGCACCTTACAGGAGGGGGCTAAAGGAGCTTTCTTT.

The CDR3 DNA sequence: TGTGCCAGCAGCCCAAAGGTAACAGCTGGAAACACCATATATTTT. It codes for CASSPKVTAGNTIYF. The chain employs TRBV9 and TRBJ1-3; no clear D gene. The V gene lost 4 bases and the J gene lost 2 bases, with 13 bases spanning the gap. The CDR3 is made up of 15 amino acids. CDR1 SGDLS and CDR2 YYNGEE come from the germline V gene.

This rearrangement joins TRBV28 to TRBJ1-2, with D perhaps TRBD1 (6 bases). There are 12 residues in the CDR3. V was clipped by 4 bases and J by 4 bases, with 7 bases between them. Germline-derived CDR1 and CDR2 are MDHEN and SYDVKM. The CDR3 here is CASSSRGYGYTF. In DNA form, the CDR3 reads TGTGCCAGCAGTTCCAGGGGCTATGGCTACACCTTC.

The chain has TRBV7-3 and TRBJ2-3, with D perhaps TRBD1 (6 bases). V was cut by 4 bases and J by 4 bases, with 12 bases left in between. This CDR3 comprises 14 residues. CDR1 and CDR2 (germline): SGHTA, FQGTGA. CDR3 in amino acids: CASSSGSGADTQYF. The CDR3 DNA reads TGTGCCAGCAGCTCAGGGTCAGGGGCAGATACGCAGTATTTT.

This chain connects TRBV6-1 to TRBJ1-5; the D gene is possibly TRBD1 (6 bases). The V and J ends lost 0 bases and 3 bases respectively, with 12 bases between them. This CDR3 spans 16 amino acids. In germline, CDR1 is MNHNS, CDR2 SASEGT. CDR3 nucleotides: TGTGCCAGCAGTGAAGCGCTAGGGGGTTCCAATCAGCCCCAGCATTTT. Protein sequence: CASSEALGGSNQPQHF.

The CDR3 reads CASRRGGSYNEQFF. CDR3 nucleotides: TGTGCCAGCAGGCGGGGGGGCTCCTACAATGAGCAGTTCTTC. J is TRBJ2-1 and V is TRBV2, with TRBD2 matching over 9 bases. V lost 6 bases and J lost 0; bases outside the gene matches: 0. The CDR3 loop spans 14 amino acids. The germline CDR1 and CDR2 sequences are SNHLY and FYNNEI.

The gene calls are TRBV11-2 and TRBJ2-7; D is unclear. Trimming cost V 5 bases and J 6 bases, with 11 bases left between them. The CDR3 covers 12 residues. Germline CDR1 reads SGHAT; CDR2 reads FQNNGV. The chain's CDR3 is CASSHSPSEQYF. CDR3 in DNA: TGTGCCAGCAGCCATTCCCCATCCGAGCAGTACTTC.

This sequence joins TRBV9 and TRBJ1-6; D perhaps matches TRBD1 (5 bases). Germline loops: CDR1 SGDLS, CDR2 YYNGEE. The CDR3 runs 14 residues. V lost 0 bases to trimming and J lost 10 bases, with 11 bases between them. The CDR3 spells CASSVGGGRSPLHF. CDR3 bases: TGTGCCAGCAGCGTAGGCGGGGGTCGGTCACCCCTCCACTTT.

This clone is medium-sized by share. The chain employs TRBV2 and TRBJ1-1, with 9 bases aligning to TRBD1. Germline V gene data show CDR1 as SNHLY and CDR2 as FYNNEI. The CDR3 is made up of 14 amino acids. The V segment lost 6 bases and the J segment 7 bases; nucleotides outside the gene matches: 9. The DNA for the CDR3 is TGTGCCAGCAGATCCGGGACAGGGTCTGGTGAAGCTTTCTTT. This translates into CASRSGTGSGEAFF.

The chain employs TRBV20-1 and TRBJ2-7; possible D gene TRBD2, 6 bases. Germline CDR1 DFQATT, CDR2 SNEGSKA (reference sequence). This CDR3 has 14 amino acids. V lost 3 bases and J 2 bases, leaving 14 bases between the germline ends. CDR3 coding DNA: TGCAGTGCTAGTCCACGGGAGACCCCCTACGAGCAGTACTTC. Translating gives CSASPRETPYEQYF.

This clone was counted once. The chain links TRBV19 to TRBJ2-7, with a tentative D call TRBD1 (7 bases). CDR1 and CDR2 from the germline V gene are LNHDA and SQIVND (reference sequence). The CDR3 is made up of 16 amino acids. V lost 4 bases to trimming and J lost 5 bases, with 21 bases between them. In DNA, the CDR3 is TGTGCCAGTAGTAGGACAGGCCCTGCGGGGAGGAACGAGCAGTACTTC. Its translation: CASSRTGPAGRNEQYF.

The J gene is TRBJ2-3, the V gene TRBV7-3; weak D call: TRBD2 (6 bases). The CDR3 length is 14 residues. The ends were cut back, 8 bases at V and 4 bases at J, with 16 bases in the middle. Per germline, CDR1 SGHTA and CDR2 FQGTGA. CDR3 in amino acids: CASGAGTNADTQYF. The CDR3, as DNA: TGTGCCAGCGGAGCGGGCACAAACGCAGATACGCAGTATTTT. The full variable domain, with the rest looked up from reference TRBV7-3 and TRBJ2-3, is GAGVSQTPSNKVTEKGKYVELRCDPISGHTALYWYRQSLGQGPEFLIYFQGTGAADDSGLPNDRFFAVRPEGSVSTLKIQRTERGDSAVYLCASGAGTNADTQYFGPGTRLTVL.

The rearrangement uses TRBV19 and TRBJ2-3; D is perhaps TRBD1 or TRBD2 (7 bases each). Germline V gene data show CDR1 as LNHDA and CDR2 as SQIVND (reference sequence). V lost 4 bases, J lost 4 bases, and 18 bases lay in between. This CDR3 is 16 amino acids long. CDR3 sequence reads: CASSTRQGGRPDTQYF. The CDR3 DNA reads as TGTGCCAGTAGTACCAGACAGGGAGGGAGACCAGATACGCAGTATTTT.

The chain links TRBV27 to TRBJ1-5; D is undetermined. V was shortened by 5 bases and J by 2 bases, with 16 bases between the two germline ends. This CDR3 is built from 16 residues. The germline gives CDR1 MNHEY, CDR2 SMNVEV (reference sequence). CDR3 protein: CASSPMVGVGNQPQHF. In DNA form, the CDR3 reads TGTGCCAGCAGTCCCATGGTCGGGGTGGGCAATCAGCCCCAGCATTTT.

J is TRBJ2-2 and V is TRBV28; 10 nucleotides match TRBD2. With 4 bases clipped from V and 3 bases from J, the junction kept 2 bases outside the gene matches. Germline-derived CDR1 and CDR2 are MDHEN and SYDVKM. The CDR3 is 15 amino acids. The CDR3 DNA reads TGTGCCAGCAGTTGGACTAGCGGATACACCGGGGAGCTGTTTTTT. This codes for CASSWTSGYTGELFF.

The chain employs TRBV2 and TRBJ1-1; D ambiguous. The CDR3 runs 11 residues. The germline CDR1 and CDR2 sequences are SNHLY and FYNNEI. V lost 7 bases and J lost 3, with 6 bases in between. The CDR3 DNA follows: TGTGCCAGCACGAGGGACACTGAAGCTTTCTTT. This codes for CASTRDTEAFF. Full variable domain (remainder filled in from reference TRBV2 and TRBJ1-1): EPEVTQTPSHQVTQMGQEVILRCVPISNHLYFYWYRQILGQKVEFLVSFYNNEISEKSEIFDDQFSVERPDGSNFTLKIRSTKLEDSAMYFCASTRDTEAFFGQGTRLTVV.